This T cell receptor beta chain came from a study of tumor-infiltrating lymphocytes in primary liver carcinoma. Per germline, CDR1 GTSNPN and CDR2 SVGIG (reference sequence). The CDR3 loop spans 14 amino acids. Concerning this clonotype itself: Germline is not matched at one junction end, which may reflect a read error.

Unsorted bulk tissue, 20-30 mg of it, served as the source for co-extraction of RNA and DNA. Constant-region priming of about 0.5 ug total RNA yielded TCR beta cDNA. Libraries covering TCR beta were generated through three nested multiplex PCR rounds (using a slightly modified ARM-PCR). TRBV1-TRBV30 forward primers and a C-beta reverse primer were used in the first two PCR rounds, which each ran for approximately 10 cycles. In TCRdb, the multiplex PCR reads were re-called with MiXCR into one record per CDR3 protein. This table has 30,000 to 40,000 distinct CDR3 sequences, roughly 80% appearing once.

This clonotype was sampled from a man aged 35-49 years with primary liver carcinoma and hepatitis B virus infection. The J gene is TRBJ2-3, the V gene TRBV30, with unresolved D. The sample consisted of liver tumor tissue from sampling region 4. Subset: tumor region T4, right-lateral pole. CDR3 amino acids: CAWKPTAFTDTQYF. The CDR3 nucleotides are TGTGCCTGGAAGCCTACCGCCTTCACAGATACTCAGTATTTT. The full variable domain, its missing parts supplied by reference TRBV30 and TRBJ2-3, is SQTIHQWPATLVQPVGSPLSLECTVEGTSNPNLYWYRQAAGRGLQLLFYSVGIGQISSEVPQNLSASRPQDRQFILSSKKLLLSDSGFYLCAWKPTAFTDTQYFGPGTRLTVL.